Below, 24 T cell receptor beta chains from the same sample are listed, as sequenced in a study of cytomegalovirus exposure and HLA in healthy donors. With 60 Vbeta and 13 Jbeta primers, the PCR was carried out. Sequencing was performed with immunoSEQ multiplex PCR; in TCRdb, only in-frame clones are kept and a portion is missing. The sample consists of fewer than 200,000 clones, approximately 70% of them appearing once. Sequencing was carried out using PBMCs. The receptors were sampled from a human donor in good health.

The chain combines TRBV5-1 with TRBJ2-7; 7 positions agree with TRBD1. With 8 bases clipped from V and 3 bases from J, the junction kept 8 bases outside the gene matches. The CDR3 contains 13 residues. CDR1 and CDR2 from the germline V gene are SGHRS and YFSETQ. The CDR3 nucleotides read TGCGCCAGTCGAACCGGGACAGACTACGAGCAGTACTTC. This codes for CASRTGTDYEQYF.

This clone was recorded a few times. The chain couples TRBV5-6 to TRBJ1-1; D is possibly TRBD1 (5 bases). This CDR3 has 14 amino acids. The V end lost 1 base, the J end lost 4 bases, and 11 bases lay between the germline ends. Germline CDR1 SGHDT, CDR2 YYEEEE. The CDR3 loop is CASSLSWGGTEAFF. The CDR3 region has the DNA TGTGCCAGCAGCTTGTCATGGGGGGGCACTGAAGCTTTCTTT. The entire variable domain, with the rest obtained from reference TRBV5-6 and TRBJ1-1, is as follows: DAGVTQSPTHLIKTRGQQVTLRCSPKSGHDTVSWYQQALGQGPQFIFQYYEEEERQRGNFPDRFSGHQFPNYSSELNVNALLLGDSALYLCASSLSWGGTEAFFGQGTRLTVV.

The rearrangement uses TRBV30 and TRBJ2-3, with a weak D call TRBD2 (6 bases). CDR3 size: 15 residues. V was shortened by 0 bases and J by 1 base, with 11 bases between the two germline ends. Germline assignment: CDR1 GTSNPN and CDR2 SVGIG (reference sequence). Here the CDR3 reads CAWSVGDWRTDTQYF. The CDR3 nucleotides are TGTGCCTGGAGTGTAGGGGACTGGCGCACAGATACGCAGTATTTT.

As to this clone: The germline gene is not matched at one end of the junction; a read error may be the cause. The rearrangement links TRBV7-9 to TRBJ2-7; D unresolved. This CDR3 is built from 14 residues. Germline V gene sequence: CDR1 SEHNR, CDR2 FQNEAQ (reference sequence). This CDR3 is CSSSFPSRGYEQYF. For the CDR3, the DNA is TGTTCCAGCAGCTTTCCCAGTCGAGGTTACGAGCAGTACTTC.

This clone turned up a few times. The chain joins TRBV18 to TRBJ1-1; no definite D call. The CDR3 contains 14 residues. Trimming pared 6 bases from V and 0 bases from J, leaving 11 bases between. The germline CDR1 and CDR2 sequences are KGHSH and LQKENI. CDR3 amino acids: CASSPNQVNTEAFF. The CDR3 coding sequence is TGTGCCAGCTCCCCGAATCAGGTGAACACTGAAGCTTTCTTT.

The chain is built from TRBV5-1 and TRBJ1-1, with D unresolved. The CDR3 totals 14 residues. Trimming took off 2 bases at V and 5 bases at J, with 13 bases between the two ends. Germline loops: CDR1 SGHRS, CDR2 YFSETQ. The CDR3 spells CASSFSGRSTEAFF. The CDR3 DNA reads TGCGCCAGCAGCTTCTCGGGAAGAAGTACTGAAGCTTTCTTT.

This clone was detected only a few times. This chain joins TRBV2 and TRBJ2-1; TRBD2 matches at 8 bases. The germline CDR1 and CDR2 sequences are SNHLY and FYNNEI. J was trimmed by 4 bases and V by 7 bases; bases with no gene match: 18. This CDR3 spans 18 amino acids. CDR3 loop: CASKLRGGWDTGYNEQFF. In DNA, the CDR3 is TGTGCCAGCAAACTTCGGGGGGGGTGGGATACCGGTTACAATGAGCAGTTCTTC.

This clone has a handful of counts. CDR3 sequence: CASSLSGGAVETQYF. The DNA for the CDR3 is TGTGCCAGCAGCCTTAGCGGGGGGGCCGTCGAGACCCAGTACTTC. This rearrangement joins TRBV7-2 to TRBJ2-5; 11 nucleotides line up with TRBD2. V lost 5 bases to trimming and J lost 5 bases; unmatched junction nucleotides: 7. Per the germline V gene, CDR1 is SGHTA and CDR2 is FQGNSA. The CDR3 covers 15 residues.

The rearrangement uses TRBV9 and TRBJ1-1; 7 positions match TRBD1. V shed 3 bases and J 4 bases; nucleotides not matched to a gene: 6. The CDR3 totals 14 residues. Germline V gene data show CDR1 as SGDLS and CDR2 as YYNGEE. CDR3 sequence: CASSARQGPTEAFF. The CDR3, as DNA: TGTGCCAGCAGCGCTCGACAGGGTCCCACTGAAGCTTTCTTT.

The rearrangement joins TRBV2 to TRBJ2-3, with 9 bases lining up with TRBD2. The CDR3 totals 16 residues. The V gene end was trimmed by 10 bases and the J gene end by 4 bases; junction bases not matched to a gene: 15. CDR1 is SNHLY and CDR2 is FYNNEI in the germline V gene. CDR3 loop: CATLRGAGGRADTQYF. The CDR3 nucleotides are TGTGCCACCCTCCGTGGTGCGGGGGGGCGTGCAGATACGCAGTATTTT.

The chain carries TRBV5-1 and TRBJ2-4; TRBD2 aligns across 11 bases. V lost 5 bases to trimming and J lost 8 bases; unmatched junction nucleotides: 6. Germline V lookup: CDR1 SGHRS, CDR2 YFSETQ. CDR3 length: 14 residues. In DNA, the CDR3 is TGCGCCAGCAGGTTTACTAGCGGGGGACACATTCAGTACTTC. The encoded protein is CASRFTSGGHIQYF.

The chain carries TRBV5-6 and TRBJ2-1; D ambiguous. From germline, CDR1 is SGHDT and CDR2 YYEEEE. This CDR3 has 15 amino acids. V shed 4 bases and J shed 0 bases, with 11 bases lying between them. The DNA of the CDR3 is TGTGCCAGCAGCAAGCTCGTTATCTCCTACAATGAGCAGTTCTTC. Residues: CASSKLVISYNEQFF.

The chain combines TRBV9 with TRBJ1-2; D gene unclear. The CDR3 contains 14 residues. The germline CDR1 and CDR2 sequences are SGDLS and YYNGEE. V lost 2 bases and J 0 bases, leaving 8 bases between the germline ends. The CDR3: CASSVAQTNYGYTF. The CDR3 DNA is TGTGCCAGCAGCGTGGCCCAGACTAACTATGGCTACACCTTC.

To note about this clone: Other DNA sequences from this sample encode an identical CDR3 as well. The CDR3 sequence: CSVTGEYYEQYF. CDR3 in DNA: TGCAGCGTCACAGGGGAATACTACGAGCAGTACTTC. The chain has TRBV29-1 and TRBJ2-7; TRBD1 agrees at 7 bases. V dropped 6 bases and J dropped 3; count of bases not matched to a gene: 5. This CDR3 has 12 residues. In germline, CDR1 is SQVTM, CDR2 ANQGSEA.

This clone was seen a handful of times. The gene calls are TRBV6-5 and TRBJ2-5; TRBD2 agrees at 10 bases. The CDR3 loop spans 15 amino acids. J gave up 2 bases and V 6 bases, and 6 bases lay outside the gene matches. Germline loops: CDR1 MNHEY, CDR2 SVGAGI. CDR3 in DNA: TGTGCCAGCAGGCCGGGACTAGCGTATCAAGAGACCCAGTACTTC. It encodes CASRPGLAYQETQYF.

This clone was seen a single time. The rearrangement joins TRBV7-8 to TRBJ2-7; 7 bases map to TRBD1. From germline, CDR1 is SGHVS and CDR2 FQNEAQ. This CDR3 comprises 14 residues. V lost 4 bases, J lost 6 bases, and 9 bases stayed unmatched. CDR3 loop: CASSSRGRGSEQYF. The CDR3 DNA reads TGTGCCAGCAGCTCACGTGGCAGGGGGAGCGAGCAGTACTTC. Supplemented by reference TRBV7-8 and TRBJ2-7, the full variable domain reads GAGVSQSPRYKVAKRGQDVALRCDPISGHVSLFWYQQALGQGPEFLTYFQNEAQLDKSGLPSDRFFAERPEGSVSTLKIQRTQQEDSAVYLCASSSRGRGSEQYFGPGTRLTVT.

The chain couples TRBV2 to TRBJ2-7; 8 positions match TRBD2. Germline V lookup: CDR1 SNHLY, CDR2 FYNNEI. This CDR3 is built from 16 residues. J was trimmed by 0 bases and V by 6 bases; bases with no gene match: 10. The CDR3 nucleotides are TGTGCCAGCAGAGGAGACAGGCGGGGGGTCTCCTACGAGCAGTACTTC. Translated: CASRGDRRGVSYEQYF.

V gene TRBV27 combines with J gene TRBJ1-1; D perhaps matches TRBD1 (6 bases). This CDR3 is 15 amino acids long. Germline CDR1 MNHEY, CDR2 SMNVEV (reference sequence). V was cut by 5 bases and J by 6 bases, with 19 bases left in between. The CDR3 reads CASSPPQGRRAEAFF. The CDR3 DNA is TGTGCCAGCAGTCCCCCCCAGGGGCGGCGGGCTGAAGCTTTCTTT.

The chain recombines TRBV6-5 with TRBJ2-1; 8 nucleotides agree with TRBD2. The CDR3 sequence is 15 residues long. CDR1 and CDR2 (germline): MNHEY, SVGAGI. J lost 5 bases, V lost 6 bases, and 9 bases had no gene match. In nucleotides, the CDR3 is TGTGCCAGCAGAATAACTAGCGGTACAAACAATGAGCAGTTCTTC. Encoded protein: CASRITSGTNNEQFF.

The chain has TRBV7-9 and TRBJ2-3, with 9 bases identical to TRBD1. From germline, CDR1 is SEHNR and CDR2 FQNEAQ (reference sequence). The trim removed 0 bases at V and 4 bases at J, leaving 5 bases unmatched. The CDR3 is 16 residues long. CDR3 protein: CASSLANRGPSDTQYF. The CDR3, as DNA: TGTGCCAGCAGCTTAGCGAACAGGGGGCCGTCAGATACGCAGTATTTT.

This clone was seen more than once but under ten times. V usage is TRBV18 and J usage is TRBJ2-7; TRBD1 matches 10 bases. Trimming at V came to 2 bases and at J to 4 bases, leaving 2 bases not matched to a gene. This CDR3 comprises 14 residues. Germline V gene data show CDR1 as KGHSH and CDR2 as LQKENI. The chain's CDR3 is CASSPDRGRYEQYF. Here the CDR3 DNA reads TGTGCCAGCTCACCAGACAGGGGGCGATACGAGCAGTACTTC.

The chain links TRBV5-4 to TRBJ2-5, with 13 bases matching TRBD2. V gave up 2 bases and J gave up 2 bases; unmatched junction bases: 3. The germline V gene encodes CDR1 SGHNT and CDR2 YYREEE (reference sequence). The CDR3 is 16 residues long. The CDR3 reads CASSLGTSGEQETQYF. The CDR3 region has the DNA TGTGCCAGCAGCTTAGGGACTAGCGGGGAGCAAGAGACCCAGTACTTC.

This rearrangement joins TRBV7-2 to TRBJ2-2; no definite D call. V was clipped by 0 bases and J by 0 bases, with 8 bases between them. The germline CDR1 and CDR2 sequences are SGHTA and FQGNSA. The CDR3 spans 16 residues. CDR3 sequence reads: CASSLASHANTGELFF. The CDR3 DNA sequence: TGTGCCAGCAGCTTAGCGTCACACGCGAACACCGGGGAGCTGTTTTTT. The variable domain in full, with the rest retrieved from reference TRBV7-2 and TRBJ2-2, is GAGVSQSPSNKVTEKGKDVELRCDPISGHTALYWYRQSLGQGLEFLIYFQGNSAPDKSGLPSDRFSAERTGGSVSTLTIQRTQQEDSAVYLCASSLASHANTGELFFGEGSRLTVL.

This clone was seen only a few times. The CDR3 DNA reads as TGTGCCAGCAGTGAAGGGGCGGCGAACACCGGGGAGCTGTTTTTT. This sequence encodes CASSEGAANTGELFF. The chain carries TRBV6-4 and TRBJ2-2, with D perhaps matching TRBD1 (5 bases). The CDR3 runs 15 residues. Trimming shortened V by 3 bases and J by 0 bases, and 8 bases separated the two germline ends. The germline gives CDR1 MRHNA, CDR2 SNTAGT.